This TCR beta chain was recorded in a study of cytomegalovirus exposure and HLA in healthy donors. Broader study findings: It emerged from a later analysis that several of the most significant clusters appeared to be linked to common viral pathogens. TCR sequences were mostly rare, though some public TCRs occurred in many donors. The classifier, whose performance was assessed in both the original and validation cohorts, reportedly diagnosed cytomegalovirus status with high specificity and sensitivity. Accurate prediction of HLA-A and HLA-B alleles (for most subjects) was reportedly achieved from TCR beta sequences.

CDR3 length equals 16 residues. In germline, CDR1 is SGHNT, CDR2 YYREEE (reference sequence). Trimming pared 0 bases from V and 0 bases from J, leaving 12 bases between. Details on this clone: No antigen is known for it.

Use of 60 Vbeta and 13 Jbeta primers characterized the PCR. Libraries were prepared by immunoSEQ multiplex PCR; TCRdb keeps only in-frame clonotypes and omits some of them. The sample yields roughly 190,000 clones, just under 75% seen once. Sequenced material: PBMCs. This sequence originates from a man aged 25 to 45 in good health and CMV-seropositive. This chain links TRBV5-4 with TRBJ1-1; possible D gene TRBD1, 6 bases. The CDR3 is CASSLATGLMNTEAFF. Written as DNA, the CDR3 is TGTGCCAGCAGCTTGGCTACAGGGCTCATGAACACTGAAGCTTTCTTT.